Given below is one T cell receptor (beta chain) in context. The read terminates 3 residues ahead of where the CDR3 ends, so the germline J gene completes it. Trimming took 0 bases from V and 3 from J, leaving 6 bases between them. From germline, CDR1 is SEHNR and CDR2 FQNEAQ (reference sequence). The CDR3 contains 14 residues. TCRdb's table, derived via immunoSEQ multiplex PCR, lists solely in-frame clones and lacks some. This table holds tens of thousands of clones. This sample was included in a study of T cells in women clearing cervical HPV infection. Sequencing was performed on blood buffy coat. The genes are TRBV7-9 and TRBJ2-1, with D unresolved. The clonotype was recovered from a woman aged 18 to 75 with a cervical HPV16 infection that either progressed to CIN3+ or cleared (not recorded which). This CDR3 reads CASSLADSYNEQFF. The CDR3 DNA, read in part, is TGTGCCAGCAGCTTAGCTGATAGCTACAATGAG.